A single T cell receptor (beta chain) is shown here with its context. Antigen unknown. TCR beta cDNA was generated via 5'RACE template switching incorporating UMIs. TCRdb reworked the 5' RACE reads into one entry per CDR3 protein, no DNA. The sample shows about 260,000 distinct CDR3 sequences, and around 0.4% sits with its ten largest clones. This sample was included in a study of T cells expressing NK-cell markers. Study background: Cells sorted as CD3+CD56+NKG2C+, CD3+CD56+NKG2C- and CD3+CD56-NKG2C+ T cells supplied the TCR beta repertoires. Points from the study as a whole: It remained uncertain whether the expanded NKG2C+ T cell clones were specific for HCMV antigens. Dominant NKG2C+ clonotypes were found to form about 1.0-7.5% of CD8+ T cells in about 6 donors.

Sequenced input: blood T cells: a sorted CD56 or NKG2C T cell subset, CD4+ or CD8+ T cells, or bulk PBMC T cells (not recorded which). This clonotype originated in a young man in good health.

CDR3 amino acids: CASSFSGQGAIYEQYF. The chain combines TRBV12-3 or TRBV12-4 with TRBJ2-7; TCRdb's D call of TRBD1 is untestable without DNA. This CDR3 is 16 amino acids long.